What follows are 2 T cell receptor beta chains derived from one specimen sequenced in a study of blood T cells in healthy people across ages (dated by TCRdb to the mid-2010s). To prepare the library, 5' RACE was applied. Reads for this sample came from an Illumina HiSeq 2500. A second PCR of 7 to 11 cycles was performed with a sample-barcoded 5' primer and a J-beta primer mix. In-frame beta chains were kept once TCRdb had trimmed the public reads at Q25 with fastp and called clones with MiXCR. Rows are unified per CDR3 protein, each entry keeping the most common DNA and genes. The sample yields around 940,000 distinct CDR3 sequences; roughly 51% were counted once. The top ten clones comprise around 21% of the sample. The sequenced material came from blood. The receptor source for this set is a woman aged 55-69 years in good health.

The gene calls are TRBV28 and TRBJ2-3; 11 bases align to TRBD2. Germline V gene lookup returns CDR1 MDHEN and CDR2 SYDVKM. With 8 bases clipped from V and 3 bases from J, the junction kept 7 bases outside the gene matches. The CDR3 is made up of 15 amino acids. CDR3: CASGGRTSGTDTQYF. The CDR3 DNA sequence: TGTGCCAGCGGAGGACGGACTAGCGGGACAGATACGCAGTATTTT.

The chain links TRBV7-8 to TRBJ2-1; the D is unclear. The CDR3 contains 16 residues. Trimming took off 2 bases at V and 8 bases at J, with 19 bases between the two ends. Germline V gene lookup returns CDR1 SGHVS and CDR2 FQNEAQ. This CDR3 reads CASSLSATGWADEQFF. DNA for the CDR3: TGTGCCAGCAGCTTATCTGCGACGGGCTGGGCTGATGAGCAGTTCTTC.